This section outlines one TCR beta chain sequence together with its context. No antigen is known for it. Per-base qualities were not stored, and no clone one base away is much larger. These data come from a study of CD8 T cells in Susac syndrome (dated by TCRdb to about 2019). Some background on the complete study: Of the Susac syndrome patients who were sequenced, fewer than ten were in clinical remission while roughly six had clinically active disease. Whether CD8+ T cell activation and differentiation in Susac syndrome was antigen driven was tested using repertoire sequencing. At blood withdrawal, Susac syndrome patients were either therapy-naive, taking corticosteroids (in some cases with IVIg as well), or taking IVIg alone. The paper as a whole reports these results and caveats: The TCR sequencing and HLA analysis was acknowledged to have included a relatively small number of individuals. No clonal expansion was detected in the CD4+ T cell repertoire of Susac syndrome patients.

Reading the germline V gene (reference sequence) gives CDR1 DFQATT and CDR2 SNEGSKA. There are 12 amino acids in the CDR3, from cysteine to phenylalanine inclusive. Only CDR3 DNA remains: 36 bases, in frame from the first base. Trimming removed 5 bases from V and 5 bases from J; the gene matches leave 4 bases unexplained. RNA was extracted using the RNeasy kit, and roughly 0.45 to 1 microgram was reverse transcribed with random hexamers. The immunoSEQ multiplex PCR assay, covering 54 Vbeta and 13 Jbeta segments, was used to amplify TCR beta CDR3 regions. PCR amplification bias was corrected by using a synthetic template baseline for primer optimization and computational correction. The source study handled its data this way. Only productive sequences were kept, with reads annotated to V, D and J genes according to IMGT and analyzed in immunoSEQ Analyzer. To calculate clonality, Shannon entropy was normalized by log2 of the number of productive unique sequences and then subtracted from one. For each patient and control, public and private clones were evaluated within the 100 most prevalent clones. Clones were defined as Susac-specific when absent from the healthy and MS cohorts, from some 1,100 published viral clones and from other ImmuneACCESS disease sequences. The public reads were reanalyzed by TCRdb: fastp trimming at Q25, MiXCR alignment, in-frame beta chains only. Every entry covers one CDR3 protein and lists the most common genes and DNA from its rows. These V and J calls originate from TCRdb's pipeline instead of the authors' own analysis. In this sample the table shows over 130,000 distinct CDR3 sequences, approximately 95% of which occur a single time. The biggest ten clones account for 0.14% of the sample.

Peripheral blood CD8+ and CD4+ T cells from healthy donors, Susac syndrome patients and multiple sclerosis patients were profiled using high-throughput TCR beta sequencing. The Susac syndrome patients fulfilled recently defined diagnostic criteria for either definite or probable disease. CD8+ TEMRA cells were enriched by FACS, while bulk CD8+ and CD4+ T cells were purified by magnetic negative isolation. Blood was drawn into EDTA tubes, processed within 24 hours, and PBMCs were isolated by density gradient centrifugation. PBMCs destined for TCR sequencing were cryopreserved in liquid nitrogen and later thawed in a 37 °C water bath. The sorted or isolated CD4+, CD8+ and CD8+ TEMRA cells reached a purity of at least 90%.

The chain links TRBV20-1 with TRBJ2-5; TRBD2 lines up with 8 middle nucleotides. The sample consisted of CD4+ T cells from PBMCs. The clonotype comes from a human donor with Susac syndrome. At the DNA level, the sequence is TGCAGTGCTGTTCGGGAGGGGGAGACCCAGTACTTC. Its translation is CSAVREGETQYF.